This paragraph reports one T cell receptor (beta chain). Its target is unknown. The sample comes from a study of regulatory T cells in long-lasting Graves disease. Points from the study as a whole: A reduction in accuracy may have resulted from the small sample size. Persistent cases of Graves' showed reduced TCR diversity relative to newly diagnosed patients.

Libraries of TCR beta came from iRepertoire HTBI primers plus Arm-PCR of CDR3 regions. MiXCR was run by TCRdb on the multiplex PCR reads, yielding one entry per CDR3 protein. The table records 680,000 or so distinct CDR3 sequences, under 20% of them present only once. Time point described: newly diagnosed GD, antithyroid drugs for less than 3 months. RNA isolated from PBMCs was used to make the TCR library. An endocrinology department located in Xi'an, China, was where the patients came from. With V trimmed by 0 bases and J by 8 bases, 12 bases remained unmatched. The CDR3 runs 17 residues. CDR1 is DFQATT, CDR2 SNEGSKA, per germline (reference sequence). This sample was also put to use in a study of T cells in Graves' hyperthyroidism and ophthalmopathy. That work contributes: Ophthalmopathy onset followed model prediction by a median about six months.

This sequence joins TRBV20-1 and TRBJ2-1; 11 bases line up with TRBD2. The TCR comes from a woman aged 25 to 39 with Graves disease. The sequencing used peripheral blood mononuclear cells (PBMCs), collected at new diagnosis, from a patient treated with antithyroid drugs. CDR3 nucleotides: TGCAGTGCTAGAGATCTAGTAGCGGGAGGGCCCATCGATGAGCAGTTCTTC. It is translated as CSARDLVAGGPIDEQFF.